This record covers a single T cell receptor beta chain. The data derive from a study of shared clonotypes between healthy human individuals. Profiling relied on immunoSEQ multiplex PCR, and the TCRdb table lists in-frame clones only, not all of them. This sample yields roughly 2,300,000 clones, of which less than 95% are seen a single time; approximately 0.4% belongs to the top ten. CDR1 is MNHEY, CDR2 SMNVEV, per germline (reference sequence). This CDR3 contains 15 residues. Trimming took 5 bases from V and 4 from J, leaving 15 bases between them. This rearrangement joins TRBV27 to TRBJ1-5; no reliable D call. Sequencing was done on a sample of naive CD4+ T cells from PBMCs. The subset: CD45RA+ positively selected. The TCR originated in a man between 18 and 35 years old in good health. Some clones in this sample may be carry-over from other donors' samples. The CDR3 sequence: CASSRYPYGNQPQHF. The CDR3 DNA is TGTGCCAGCAGTCGCTACCCTTATGGAAATCAGCCCCAGCATTTT.